This T cell receptor beta chain stems from a study of cytomegalovirus exposure and HLA in healthy donors. 60 Vbeta and 13 Jbeta primers were used in PCR. Generated by immunoSEQ multiplex PCR, the TCRdb table keeps only in-frame clones and is missing some. This sample has some 150,000 clones; more than 70% occur once, and the top ten carry around 3.4%. This CDR3 contains 14 residues. V dropped 3 bases and J dropped 7; count of bases not matched to a gene: 9. Per the germline V gene, CDR1 is SGHRS and CDR2 is YFSETQ. The sequence came from a man aged 40-49 years in good health and CMV-seronegative. The rearrangement joins TRBV5-1 to TRBJ1-1; 7 bases are shared with TRBD1. Sequencing input: PBMCs. Written as DNA, the CDR3 is TGCGCCAGCAGCTGGACCTCCGACAGGGTTGAAGCTTTCTTT. It encodes CASSWTSDRVEAFF. The complete variable domain, with remaining parts taken from reference TRBV5-1 and TRBJ1-1, reads KAGVTQTPRYLIKTRGQQVTLSCSPISGHRSVSWYQQTPGQGLQFLFEYFSETQRNKGNFPGRFSGRQFSNSRSEMNVSTLELGDSALYLCASSWTSDRVEAFFGQGTRLTVV.